The 26 T cell receptor beta chains below were found in one sample sequenced in a study of T cell repertoires in ileal Crohn's disease. Sequencing was performed with immunoSEQ multiplex PCR; in TCRdb, only in-frame clones are kept and a portion is missing. The table has more than 9,500 clones, 70% to 80% seen once. The sample consisted of ileal tissue. The origin of the receptors is an adult with Crohn's disease.

The chain uses TRBV4-1 and TRBJ1-4; 7 bases fit TRBD1. The CDR3 is 19 residues long. CDR1 and CDR2 (germline): MGHRA, YSYEKL. Trimming at V came to 4 bases and at J to 8 bases, leaving 22 bases not matched to a gene. The CDR3 DNA follows: TGCGCCAGCAGCCTTAGGGGGGCCCACGACAGGGATACTAGGGAAAAACTGTTTTTT. This codes for CASSLRGAHDRDTREKLFF.

As DNA, the CDR3 is TGTGCCAGCAGTGAGGCAGGGGGTAGTTGGAATCAGCCCCAGCATTTT. It specifies CASSEAGGSWNQPQHF. The V gene is TRBV6-1, the J gene TRBJ1-5, with 7 bases matching TRBD1. Per germline, CDR1 MNHNS and CDR2 SASEGT. V dropped 3 bases and J dropped 4; count of bases not matched to a gene: 9. The CDR3 is 16 amino acids.

The chain employs TRBV6-1 and TRBJ1-1; no reliable D call. V was pared by 6 bases and J by 4 bases, with 12 bases between. CDR3 length: 13 amino acids. Per germline, CDR1 MNHNS and CDR2 SASEGT. The CDR3 DNA reads TGTGCCAGCAGGGGAGGTACCGGCACTGAAGCTTTCTTT. It yields the protein CASRGGTGTEAFF.

This chain uses TRBV7-2 with TRBJ2-2, with a tentative D call TRBD1 (5 bases). The CDR3 is 16 residues long. Trimming shortened V by 0 bases and J by 5 bases, and 13 bases separated the two germline ends. Germline V gives CDR1 SGHTA, CDR2 FQGNSA. CDR3 in DNA: TGTGCCAGCAGCTTAGCGGTCAGGGCAGGGACCGGGGAGCTGTTTTTT. As protein: CASSLAVRAGTGELFF.

The chain is built from TRBV11-2 and TRBJ2-2; no clear D. Trimming shortened V by 0 bases and J by 0 bases, and 8 bases separated the two germline ends. The CDR3 runs 16 residues. Germline V gene data show CDR1 as SGHAT and CDR2 as FQNNGV. The CDR3 loop is CASSLDLPPNTGELFF. Here the CDR3 DNA reads TGTGCCAGCAGCTTAGATCTCCCCCCGAACACCGGGGAGCTGTTTTTT.

The V call is TRBV4-2, the J call TRBJ2-7; a weak D match, TRBD2 (6 bases). The CDR3 contains 14 residues. Germline values: CDR1 LGHNA, CDR2 YNFKEQ. Deletions cut 1 base from V and 2 bases from J, with 9 bases between. The CDR3 nucleotides read TGTGCCAGCAGCCAAGCTAGCGATCCCTACGAGCAGTACTTC. It encodes CASSQASDPYEQYF.

This chain joins TRBV29-1 and TRBJ1-2; a weak D match, TRBD1 (5 bases). This CDR3 contains 13 residues. Germline V gene sequence: CDR1 SQVTM, CDR2 ANQGSEA. V shed 6 bases and J shed 0 bases, with 11 bases lying between them. CDR3 sequence (DNA): TGCAGCGTGGGCTGGACATCTAACTATGGCTACACCTTC. This encodes CSVGWTSNYGYTF.

The chain recombines TRBV7-9 with TRBJ2-1, with 14 positions matching TRBD2. The CDR3 extends over 15 amino acids. V lost 2 bases and J lost 9; bases outside the gene matches: 3. Germline CDR1 is SEHNR and CDR2 is FQNEAQ (reference sequence). CDR3 region: CASSLPTSGRVEQFF. DNA for the CDR3: TGTGCCAGCAGCTTACCGACTAGCGGGAGGGTTGAGCAGTTCTTC. Full variable domain (remainder filled in from reference TRBV7-9 and TRBJ2-1): DTGVSQNPRHKITKRGQNVTFRCDPISEHNRLYWYRQTLGQGPEFLTYFQNEAQLEKSRLLSDRFSAERPKGSFSTLEIQRTEQGDSAMYLCASSLPTSGRVEQFFGPGTRLTVL.

The gene calls are TRBV18 and TRBJ1-1, with D possibly matching TRBD1 (5 bases). CDR1 and CDR2 from the germline V gene are KGHSH and LQKENI. This CDR3 comprises 15 residues. Trimming left V 4 bases short and J 2 bases short, with 14 bases between. CDR3 loop: CASSLGGSSNTEAFF. DNA of the CDR3: TGTGCCAGCTCACTGGGGGGGAGCTCAAACACTGAAGCTTTCTTT.

The DNA of the CDR3 is TGTGCCAGCAGCCGAAGTCTCGGCGGGACAGGTATTCATGGCTACACCTTC. This codes for CASSRSLGGTGIHGYTF. The chain recombines TRBV7-9 with TRBJ1-2; 8 bases agree with TRBD1. CDR1 is SEHNR and CDR2 is FQNEAQ in the germline V gene (reference sequence). The CDR3 extends over 17 amino acids. The ends lost 5 bases at V and 6 bases at J; junction bases unmatched: 17.

The genes are TRBV4-2 and TRBJ2-3, with 10 nucleotides matching TRBD2. Germline assignment: CDR1 LGHNA and CDR2 YNFKEQ. J lost 4 bases, V lost 3 bases, and 1 base had no gene match. CDR3 length: 14 residues. DNA for the CDR3: TGTGCCAGCAGCCAGGGGACTAGCGCAGATACGCAGTATTTT. It codes for CASSQGTSADTQYF.

The rearrangement joins TRBV2 to TRBJ1-6; 9 bases align to TRBD1. With V trimmed by 6 bases and J by 7 bases, 7 bases remained unmatched. The CDR3 contains 15 residues. Germline V gene sequence: CDR1 SNHLY, CDR2 FYNNEI. In DNA form, the CDR3 reads TGTGCCAGCAGGGGGGACAGGGTGAGGAATTCACCCCTCCACTTT. Its translation is CASRGDRVRNSPLHF.

This chain links TRBV2 with TRBJ1-1; TRBD1 matches at 7 bases. The CDR3 length is 14 residues. Germline CDR1 reads SNHLY; CDR2 reads FYNNEI. Trimming removed 6 bases from V and 3 bases from J; junction bases left unmatched: 7. DNA of the CDR3: TGTGCCAGCAGCGAACAGGGGCTCGACACTGAAGCTTTCTTT. Its translation: CASSEQGLDTEAFF.

This chain joins TRBV27 and TRBJ1-1; the match to TRBD1 covers 9 bases. Per germline, CDR1 MNHEY and CDR2 SMNVEV (reference sequence). The CDR3 contains 15 residues. V lost 5 bases to trimming and J lost 6 bases; unmatched junction nucleotides: 10. The CDR3 DNA reads TGTGCCAGCAGTCTGACAGGGGGTAAGGGTTCTGAAGCTTTCTTT. Amino acid sequence: CASSLTGGKGSEAFF.

The chain employs TRBV30 and TRBJ2-1; the match to TRBD1 covers 9 bases. The ends lost 2 bases at V and 11 bases at J; junction bases unmatched: 4. The CDR3 is made up of 12 amino acids. From germline, CDR1 is GTSNPN and CDR2 SVGIG (reference sequence). The CDR3 spells CAWSIGTGKQFF. The CDR3 DNA sequence: TGTGCCTGGAGTATTGGGACAGGGAAGCAGTTCTTC.

This clone has a single count. The V and J genes are TRBV27 and TRBJ2-7; D unresolved. V shed 7 bases and J shed 3 bases, with 10 bases lying between them. The CDR3 has 12 residues. Germline V gives CDR1 MNHEY, CDR2 SMNVEV (reference sequence). Here the CDR3 reads CASTGEGYEQYF. In DNA form, the CDR3 reads TGTGCCAGCACCGGAGAAGGCTACGAGCAGTACTTC.

The genes are TRBV7-9 and TRBJ1-3; no reliable D call. CDR1 SEHNR and CDR2 FQNEAQ come from the germline V gene (reference sequence). V lost 1 base, J lost 2 bases, and 3 bases lay in between. This CDR3 is built from 13 residues. Here the CDR3 reads CASSLVAGNTIYF. Written as DNA, the CDR3 is TGTGCCAGCAGCTTAGTCGCTGGAAACACCATATATTTT.

The chain uses TRBV6-1 and TRBJ2-7; TRBD1 agrees at 7 bases. In germline, CDR1 is MNHNS, CDR2 SASEGT. The CDR3 covers 14 residues. V dropped 1 base and J dropped 5; count of bases not matched to a gene: 5. Here the CDR3 DNA reads TGTGCCAGCAGTGAAGGGGGACAGAGCGACGAGCAGTACTTC. Residues: CASSEGGQSDEQYF.

V gene TRBV5-4 combines with J gene TRBJ2-5, with TRBD2 matching over 8 bases. The J call is in doubt because the DNA end fits TRBJ2-7 better. CDR1 SGHNT and CDR2 YYREEE come from the germline V gene (reference sequence). The CDR3 is made up of 14 amino acids. In DNA form, the CDR3 reads TGTGCCAGCAGCCCGCCGGGGGGGGCGGACGAGCAGTACTTC. Its protein is CASSPPGGADEQYF.

The V call is TRBV10-3, the J call TRBJ1-2, with D maybe TRBD1 (5 bases). The CDR3 contains 13 residues. Germline values: CDR1 ENHRY, CDR2 SYGVKD. V was cut by 0 bases and J by 4 bases, with 6 bases left in between. CDR3 coding DNA: TGTGCCATCAGTGAGTCAACAGGCTATGGCTACACCTTC. It is translated as CAISESTGYGYTF.

The chain has TRBV18 and TRBJ2-5; the D gene is possibly TRBD1 (6 bases). This CDR3 region has 14 residues. Looked up from germline, CDR1 is KGHSH and CDR2 is LQKENI. V was shortened by 5 bases and J by 5 bases, with 15 bases between the two germline ends. Written as DNA, the CDR3 is TGTGCCAGCTCAAAGGGACAAAGAAAGGAGACCCAGTACTTC. This translates into CASSKGQRKETQYF.

This clone was counted only a few times. The chain has TRBV9 and TRBJ1-2, with unresolved D. The CDR3 spans 15 residues. V was shortened by 2 bases and J by 4 bases, with 15 bases between the two germline ends. Germline loops: CDR1 SGDLS, CDR2 YYNGEE. The CDR3 here is CASSVQTQTFYGYTF. For the CDR3, the DNA is TGTGCCAGCAGCGTTCAGACACAGACCTTCTATGGCTACACCTTC.

This chain joins TRBV11-3 and TRBJ2-7; D may be TRBD2 (7 bases). V gave up 3 bases and J gave up 3 bases, with 24 bases separating them. The CDR3 length is 18 residues. From germline, CDR1 is SGHNT and CDR2 YENEEA. The DNA of the CDR3 is TGTGCCAGCAGCTTGGGCTATGGGGGGGGCGTCGATTTCTACGAGCAGTACTTC. This encodes CASSLGYGGGVDFYEQYF.

This clone was picked up a small number of times. The V call is TRBV11-3, the J call TRBJ2-4; TRBD2 matches 9 bases. Germline values: CDR1 SGHNT, CDR2 YENEEA. Unmatched junction bases numbered 16, after V lost 5 bases and J lost 5 bases. CDR3 length: 18 amino acids. In DNA form, the CDR3 reads TGTGCCAGCAGCAATAGATTCCGGCTAGCGGGAATCGAAAACATTCAGTACTTC. It specifies CASSNRFRLAGIENIQYF.

The chain recombines TRBV4-1 with TRBJ2-7; TRBD2 agrees at 9 bases. Germline CDR1 and CDR2: MGHRA and YSYEKL. Losses at the gene ends were 0 bases for V and 6 bases for J; bases not matched to a gene: 6. The CDR3 runs to 15 residues. The DNA for the CDR3 is TGCGCCAGCAGCCAAGATTTCCGCGGGAGGGTCGAGCAGTACTTC. Protein product: CASSQDFRGRVEQYF.

A few counts support this clone. CDR3 residues: CARTRGDRVSSGANVLTF. In DNA form, the CDR3 reads TGTGCCCGAACAAGGGGAGACAGGGTGAGCTCTGGGGCCAACGTCCTGACTTTC. The rearrangement uses TRBV30 and TRBJ2-6; 7 bases are shared with TRBD1. J was trimmed by 0 bases and V by 8 bases; bases with no gene match: 16. Germline V gene sequence: CDR1 GTSNPN, CDR2 SVGIG (reference sequence). This CDR3 contains 18 residues.